Following are 18 T cell receptor beta chains from one sample sequenced in a study of response to subunit inactivated influenza vaccine. TCRdb redid the calling of the RT-PCR reads with MiXCR, one entry per CDR3 protein. The table records 650,000 to 800,000 distinct CDR3 sequences, 11% to 15% of them present only once. The sequencing used PBMCs from blood, collected 14 to 15 days before vaccination. All receptors come from a man aged 45-60 years who received an inactivated influenza vaccine.

Worth noting for this clonotype: A read error may be the cause here, since a much bigger clone is one base away. V is TRBV5-1 and J is TRBJ2-7, with D tentatively TRBD1 (5 bases). Germline V CDR1 and CDR2: SGHRS, YFSETQ. The CDR3 length is 14 residues. Written as DNA, the CDR3 is TGCGCCAGCAGCTTGCGTTTTGGGGCAGACGAGCAGCACTTC. It is translated as CASSLRFGADEQHF. The full variable domain, in which reference TRBV5-1 and TRBJ2-7 provide the parts outside the CDR3, is KAGVTQTPRYLIKTRGQQVTLSCSPISGHRSVSWYQQTPGQGLQFLFEYFSETQRNKGNFPGRFSGRQFSNSRSEMNVSTLELGDSALYLCASSLRFGADEQHFGPGTRLTVT.

The genes are TRBV28 and TRBJ2-5; 14 nucleotides match TRBD2. The germline V gene encodes CDR1 MDHEN and CDR2 SYDVKM. Unmatched junction bases numbered 4, after V lost 6 bases and J lost 7 bases. The CDR3 is made up of 14 amino acids. CDR3 amino acids: CASSMTSGGGTQYF. CDR3 sequence (DNA): TGTGCCAGCAGCATGACTAGCGGGGGGGGGACCCAGTACTTC.

To note about this clonotype: At one end the junction does not follow the germline gene, possibly because of a read error. The chain carries TRBV7-7 and TRBJ2-1; TRBD1 agrees at 9 bases. The CDR3 contains 15 residues. CDR1 SSHAT and CDR2 FNYEAQ come from the germline V gene (reference sequence). The CDR3 region is CASSQYRGPGTEQFF. DNA of the CDR3: TGTGCTAGCAGCCAATACAGGGGGCCAGGTACTGAGCAGTTCTTC.

This chain joins TRBV7-2 and TRBJ1-2, with 9 bases aligning to TRBD1. V gave up 3 bases and J gave up 4 bases; unmatched junction bases: 3. CDR3 length: 14 amino acids. The germline CDR1 and CDR2 sequences are SGHTA and FQGNSA. For the CDR3, the DNA is TGTGCCAGCAGCTTGGACAGGGGACCCTATGGCTACACCTTC. The encoded protein is CASSLDRGPYGYTF.

In its sample, this clonotype was seen many times. The chain uses TRBV29-1 and TRBJ2-7; 8 bases fit TRBD1. Germline V gene lookup returns CDR1 SQVTM and CDR2 ANQGSEA. V gave up 7 bases and J gave up 2 bases; unmatched junction bases: 7. The CDR3 is 13 amino acids. CDR3 sequence: CSAGDRGPYEQYF. In DNA, the CDR3 is TGCAGCGCCGGTGACAGGGGACCCTACGAGCAGTACTTC.

This clonotype has just a few counts. This chain joins TRBV20-1 and TRBJ1-2; perhaps TRBD1 as D (6 bases). Germline CDR1 and CDR2: DFQATT and SNEGSKA (reference sequence). This CDR3 region has 11 residues. V lost 7 bases and J lost 7, with 13 bases in between. CDR3: CSVFQGSGYTF. Written as DNA, the CDR3 is TGCAGTGTCTTCCAGGGGAGTGGCTACACCTTC.

This clonotype was observed a handful of times. The V and J genes are TRBV30 and TRBJ2-3; 10 bases are a match to TRBD1. This CDR3 comprises 15 residues. The V and J ends lost 1 base and 4 bases, in that order; junction bases with no gene match: 5. CDR1 is GTSNPN and CDR2 is SVGIG in the germline V gene (reference sequence). The CDR3 nucleotides are TGTGCCTGGAGTGCCGAGGGACAGGGGTCAGATACGCAGTATTTT. Translating gives CAWSAEGQGSDTQYF.

The chain has TRBV20-1 and TRBJ2-1; 9 bases agree with TRBD2. Germline trimming cut 6 bases from V and 6 bases from J; bases unmatched to any gene: 12. This CDR3 region has 15 residues. CDR1 and CDR2 (germline): DFQATT, SNEGSKA (reference sequence). The CDR3 coding sequence is TGCAGTGCCCAGATGTTAGCGGGAGTTAGCAATGAGCAGTTCTTC. It codes for CSAQMLAGVSNEQFF.

This clonotype occurred many times. The genes are TRBV6-5 and TRBJ2-2; tentative D call: TRBD2 (6 bases). Germline assignment: CDR1 MNHEY and CDR2 SVGAGI. V was pared by 2 bases and J by 5 bases, with 9 bases between. This CDR3 is 14 amino acids long. The CDR3 protein is CASSYTRGTGELFF. CDR3 sequence (DNA): TGTGCCAGCAGTTACACTCGGGGGACCGGGGAGCTGTTTTTT.

This clonotype was seen a handful of times. The rearrangement joins TRBV5-1 to TRBJ2-7; 10 bases align to TRBD1. With V trimmed by 5 bases and J by 0 bases, 11 bases remained unmatched. Per germline, CDR1 SGHRS and CDR2 YFSETQ. This CDR3 is built from 17 residues. The CDR3 DNA follows: TGCGCCAGCAGGATAAGACCGGGACAGGGGTACTCCTACGAGCAGTACTTC. Translated: CASRIRPGQGYSYEQYF. Filled out from reference TRBV5-1 and TRBJ2-7, the complete variable domain reads KAGVTQTPRYLIKTRGQQVTLSCSPISGHRSVSWYQQTPGQGLQFLFEYFSETQRNKGNFPGRFSGRQFSNSRSEMNVSTLELGDSALYLCASRIRPGQGYSYEQYFGPGTRLTVT.

This clonotype has only a few counts. The rearrangement links TRBV6-2 or TRBV6-3 to TRBJ1-2; 8 positions agree with TRBD1. The CDR3 contains 14 residues. V dropped 2 bases and J dropped 4; count of bases not matched to a gene: 3. CDR1 and CDR2 from the germline V gene are MNHEY and SVGEGT. CDR3 nucleotides: TGTGCCAGCAGTTACGTGGACAGGGCCTATGGCTACACCTTC. Residues: CASSYVDRAYGYTF.

This clonotype has more than one count but fewer than ten. CDR3 bases: TGTGCCAGCAGTTACTACGGACAGGGGAACTACAATGAGCAGTTCTTC. Translating it yields CASSYYGQGNYNEQFF. The V call is TRBV6-2 or TRBV6-3, the J call TRBJ2-1, with 9 positions matching TRBD1. Looked up from germline, CDR1 is MNHEY and CDR2 is SVGEGT. V lost 1 base, J lost 3 bases, and 4 bases stayed unmatched. The CDR3 totals 16 residues.

This clonotype was counted only a few times. The chain combines TRBV7-2 with TRBJ2-1; TRBD1 matches at 12 bases. Germline CDR1 is SGHTA and CDR2 is FQGNSA. V trimming: 4 bases; J trimming: 5 bases; junction bases outside the gene matches: 6. The CDR3 covers 16 residues. CDR3 region: CASSSFRDRGHNEQFF. The CDR3 DNA follows: TGTGCCAGCAGCTCGTTCCGGGACAGGGGGCACAATGAGCAGTTCTTC.

The V call is TRBV19, the J call TRBJ2-7, with 7 bases lining up with TRBD1. Trimming cost V 4 bases and J 4 bases; bases outside gene matches: 4. CDR3 length: 13 residues. Germline CDR1 reads LNHDA; CDR2 reads SQIVND (reference sequence). The CDR3 loop reads CASSTPDRYEQYF. In nucleotides, the CDR3 is TGTGCCAGTAGTACTCCGGACAGGTACGAGCAGTACTTC. The full variable domain, completed using reference TRBV19 and TRBJ2-7, is DGGITQSPKYLFRKEGQNVTLSCEQNLNHDAMYWYRQDPGQGLRLIYYSQIVNDFQKGDIAEGYSVSREKKESFPLTVTSAQKNPTAFYLCASSTPDRYEQYFGPGTRLTVT.

The chain couples TRBV5-5 to TRBJ1-1, with TRBD1 as a possible D gene (6 bases). The CDR3 is 15 residues long. The germline V gene has CDR1 SGHKS and CDR2 YYEKEE (reference sequence). Trimming cost V 4 bases and J 4 bases, with 17 bases left between them. Here the CDR3 DNA reads TGTGCCAGCAGCCCCCAGGAGATCAGGGGCACTGAAGCTTTCTTT. Encoded protein: CASSPQEIRGTEAFF.

The gene calls are TRBV6-5 and TRBJ2-1; no firm D call. The V and J ends lost 6 bases and 4 bases respectively, with 13 bases between them. This CDR3 is built from 14 residues. Germline lookup yields CDR1 MNHEY and CDR2 SVGAGI. CDR3 loop: CASSRRQRYNEQFF. The CDR3 nucleotides read TGTGCCAGCAGCCGCCGGCAGCGATACAATGAGCAGTTCTTC.

The CDR3, as DNA: TGTGCCAGCAGTTCGGGACCTTATACGCAGTATTTT. As protein: CASSSGPYTQYF. J is TRBJ2-3 and V is TRBV12-3 or TRBV12-4; D tentatively fits TRBD1 or TRBD2 (5 bases each). The CDR3 loop spans 12 amino acids. V gave up 4 bases and J gave up 7 bases, with 9 bases separating them.

The chain recombines TRBV21-1 with TRBJ2-4; the D call in the table, TRBD1, was not verified against the DNA. TRBV21-1 counts as a pseudogene. The CDR3 spans 18 residues. The CDR3 reads CASSKVPGGSLAKNIQYF. The CDR3 DNA sequence: TGTGCCAGCAGCAAAGTCCCCGGGGGTTCTTTAGCCAAAAACATTCAGTACTTC.